The 21 T cell receptor beta chains below come from one sample, sequenced in a study of tumor-infiltrating lymphocytes in oesophageal squamous cell carcinoma. TCRdb ran MiXCR on the PCR reads and lists one entry per CDR3 protein. The data show about 12,000 distinct CDR3 sequences, with 45% to 55% seen just once and about 14% held by the top ten. The sequenced sample consisted of normal esophageal tissue next to the tumor. The receptors come from a male donor with esophageal squamous cell carcinoma.

The chain couples TRBV7-2 to TRBJ2-7; 7 bases map to TRBD1. Germline CDR1 reads SGHTA; CDR2 reads FQGNSA. This CDR3 spans 13 amino acids. V lost 5 bases and J lost 3; bases outside the gene matches: 4. CDR3 sequence: CASSIDRVYEQYF. The DNA of the CDR3 is TGTGCCAGCAGCATCGACAGGGTCTACGAGCAGTACTTC.

This chain links TRBV6-2 or TRBV6-3 with TRBJ1-2; no clear D gene. The CDR3 has 12 amino acids. Trimming took 5 bases from V and 4 from J, leaving 8 bases between them. CDR1 and CDR2 (germline): MNHEY, SVGEGT. CDR3 nucleotide sequence: TGTGCCAGCAGTCCGATCGGCTATGGCTACACCTTC. Amino acids: CASSPIGYGYTF.

This clonotype is termed medium-sized. The J gene is TRBJ2-3, the V gene TRBV11-2, with D perhaps matching TRBD1 or TRBD2 (5 bases each). Trimming took off 5 bases at V and 5 bases at J, with 14 bases between the two ends. CDR1 is SGHAT, CDR2 FQNNGV, per germline. This CDR3 is 14 amino acids long. The CDR3 region is CASSPLGVRDTQYF. The CDR3 DNA follows: TGTGCCAGCAGCCCTTTGGGGGTCAGAGATACGCAGTATTTT.

The chain is built from TRBV7-3 and TRBJ2-1; D may be TRBD1 (6 bases). CDR3 length equals 14 residues. From germline, CDR1 is SGHTA and CDR2 FQGTGA. V was trimmed by 5 bases and J by 5 bases, leaving 13 bases between them. CDR3 DNA: TGTGCCAGCAGCCCCCTAGGGGGAAACAATGAGCAGTTCTTC. Translated, it gives CASSPLGGNNEQFF.

This clonotype was recorded at least ten times. V is TRBV5-1 and J is TRBJ2-4; 8 bases map to TRBD1. The J call may be in error: the DNA end matches TRBJ2-7 better. Germline CDR1 SGHRS, CDR2 YFSETQ. This CDR3 spans 14 amino acids. CDR3 protein: CASSLQGASYEQYF. The DNA for the CDR3 is TGCGCCAGCAGCTTGCAGGGGGCTTCCTACGAGCAGTACTTC.

The chain is built from TRBV5-1 and TRBJ2-5, with TRBD1 as a possible D gene (5 bases). Trimming removed 1 base from V and 5 bases from J, with 18 bases in between. The CDR3 length is 16 residues. In germline, CDR1 is SGHRS, CDR2 YFSETQ. The CDR3 loop reads CASSLLGVRVDETQYF. CDR3 coding DNA: TGCGCCAGCAGCTTGCTAGGCGTCAGGGTCGACGAGACCCAGTACTTC.

This clonotype was counted between two and nine times. The chain links TRBV5-6 to TRBJ2-7; D perhaps matches TRBD2 (7 bases). Per the germline V gene, CDR1 is SGHDT and CDR2 is YYEEEE. V lost 0 bases and J 12 bases, leaving 19 bases between the germline ends. The CDR3 runs 14 residues. The CDR3 reads CASSLVSGGAWLYF. DNA of the CDR3: TGTGCCAGCAGCTTGGTTTCGGGGGGCGCATGGCTGTACTTC. The full variable domain, rest sourced from reference TRBV5-6 and TRBJ2-7, is DAGVTQSPTHLIKTRGQQVTLRCSPKSGHDTVSWYQQALGQGPQFIFQYYEEEERQRGNFPDRFSGHQFPNYSSELNVNALLLGDSALYLCASSLVSGGAWLYFGPGTRLTVT.

This clonotype appeared many times. V and J are TRBV6-6 and TRBJ1-1; 7 bases align to TRBD1. This CDR3 has 14 amino acids. Germline CDR1 reads MNHNY; CDR2 reads SVGAGI (reference sequence). Trimming took 0 bases from V and 7 from J; bases not matched to a gene: 5. CDR3 protein: CASSYSPGQYEAFF. The DNA of the CDR3 is TGTGCCAGCAGTTACTCGCCGGGACAGTATGAAGCTTTCTTT.

This chain links TRBV7-3 with TRBJ2-6; 9 bases line up with TRBD2. Judging by the DNA end, TRBJ2-7 fits better; the J call may be wrong. The CDR3 has 15 residues. Germline V gives CDR1 SGHTA, CDR2 FQGTGA. CDR3 DNA sequence: TGTGCCAGCAGCCCAGCGGGAGGAGGGATTAATGAGCAGTACTTC. Amino acids: CASSPAGGGINEQYF.

This clonotype was counted at least ten times. The chain combines TRBV18 with TRBJ2-1, with 7 bases lining up with TRBD1. The end of the DNA aligns better with TRBJ2-7, so the J call may be wrong. The CDR3 extends over 13 amino acids. Germline CDR1 KGHSH, CDR2 LQKENI. The CDR3 DNA is TGTGCCAGCTCACCCGGGACAGAATACGAGCAGTACTTC. It specifies CASSPGTEYEQYF.

This chain uses TRBV12-3 or TRBV12-4 with TRBJ2-3, with 10 nucleotides matching TRBD2. The DNA matches TRBJ2-1 better at its end, which makes the J call doubtful. This CDR3 is built from 17 residues. DNA of the CDR3: TGTGCCAGCAGTTCCATTCCGGGACTAGCGTGGTACAATGAGCAGTTCTTC. Protein: CASSSIPGLAWYNEQFF.

This clonotype was detected many times. The gene calls are TRBV11-2 and TRBJ2-3; 16 bases fit TRBD2. V shed 5 bases, J shed 4 bases, and the junction held 6 bases outside the gene matches. Germline V gene lookup returns CDR1 SGHAT and CDR2 FQNNGV. The CDR3 has 17 amino acids. CDR3 sequence: CASSLGTSGGAADTQYF. As DNA, the CDR3 is TGTGCCAGCAGCCTCGGGACTAGCGGGGGGGCTGCAGATACGCAGTATTTT.

The gene calls are TRBV7-2 and TRBJ2-5; TRBD1 matches 10 bases. TRBJ2-1 explains the end of the DNA better; the J call may be wrong. Germline V gives CDR1 SGHTA, CDR2 FQGNSA. CDR3 length: 15 amino acids. The CDR3 DNA sequence: TGTGCCAGCAGCTATGACAGGGGGCCCTACAATGAGCAGTTCTTC. It encodes CASSYDRGPYNEQFF.

The chain uses TRBV6-6 and TRBJ2-4; TRBD1 agrees at 10 bases. V shed 2 bases, J shed 13 bases, and the junction held 17 bases outside the gene matches. The CDR3 length is 17 residues. Germline V lookup: CDR1 MNHNY, CDR2 SVGAGI (reference sequence). Here the CDR3 DNA reads TGTGCCAGCAGTTACGACAGGGGGCACCGTCCCTACAATGAGCAGTACTTC. This codes for CASSYDRGHRPYNEQYF.

In this sample, this clonotype turned up once. The chain uses TRBV12-3 or TRBV12-4 and TRBJ2-1; D is perhaps TRBD2 (6 bases). Matching the DNA end better, TRBJ2-5 makes the J call doubtful. CDR3 length: 14 residues. CDR3 region: CASSLEASAETQYF. The CDR3 DNA reads as TGTGCCAGCAGTTTAGAGGCTAGCGCAGAGACCCAGTACTTC.

The V call is TRBV7-6, the J call TRBJ2-7; D is unresolved. The J call may be mistaken, given a closer DNA end match to TRBJ2-1. Germline lookup yields CDR1 SGHVS and CDR2 FNYEAQ. This CDR3 region has 12 residues. The CDR3 loop reads CASSPIYNEQFF. The CDR3 DNA reads TGTGCCAGCAGCCCAATCTACAATGAGCAGTTCTTC.

The chain employs TRBV7-2 and TRBJ2-5; 12 bases match TRBD2. With the DNA end fitting TRBJ2-1 better, the J assignment may be wrong. Germline lookup yields CDR1 SGHTA and CDR2 FQGNSA. This CDR3 comprises 18 residues. The chain's CDR3 is CASSLYRTSGASYNEQFF. The CDR3 region has the DNA TGTGCCAGCAGCCTATATCGGACTAGCGGGGCCTCCTACAATGAGCAGTTCTTC.

This clonotype was seen a single time. The junction departs from germline at one end; a sequencing error may be responsible. This chain joins TRBV7-6 and TRBJ2-7, with D hard to call. The CDR3 sequence is 13 residues long. The germline V gene has CDR1 SGHVS and CDR2 FNYEAQ. The CDR3 bases are TGTGCTAGCAGCTTACGACCCGAGAATGAGCAGTACTTC. This codes for CASSLRPENEQYF.

V gene TRBV20-1 combines with J gene TRBJ2-1; possibly TRBD1 for D (6 bases). The tail of the sequence fits TRBJ2-7 better, so the J call may be wrong. The germline gives CDR1 DFQATT, CDR2 SNEGSKA (reference sequence). The CDR3 is 13 amino acids. The CDR3, as DNA: TGCAGTGCTAGAGTTGGGACACTATACGAGCAGTACTTC. It yields the protein CSARVGTLYEQYF.

This clonotype was seen repeatedly, ten times or more. The V and J genes are TRBV27 and TRBJ2-2; 8 nucleotides line up with TRBD1. The CDR3 runs to 15 residues. In germline, CDR1 is MNHEY, CDR2 SMNVEV (reference sequence). V lost 5 bases, J lost 4 bases, and 6 bases stayed unmatched. CDR3 loop: CASSRQGAGTGELFF. CDR3 sequence (DNA): TGTGCCAGCAGTAGGCAGGGGGCGGGCACCGGGGAGCTGTTTTTT.

The chain recombines TRBV6-6 with TRBJ2-6, with a tentative D call TRBD1 (6 bases). The J call could be wrong; TRBJ2-7 is a better fit for the DNA end. The CDR3 runs to 14 residues. Germline-derived CDR1 and CDR2 are MNHNY and SVGAGI (reference sequence). CDR3 amino acids: CASSYGKTGYEQYF. CDR3 coding DNA: TGTGCCAGCAGTTACGGGAAGACAGGCTACGAGCAGTACTTC.